Sequencing of this T cell receptor beta chain was carried out in a study of Graves' ophthalmopathy and Graves' hyperthyroidism. Study in general: Upon initial diagnosis and before any treatment, peripheral blood was collected.

Excluded: other autoimmune disease, uncontrolled infection, pregnancy or lactation. Diagnosis was based on clinical symptoms, serum thyroxine, TRAb, thyroid ultrasound and orbital computed tomography. Investigators amplified TCR beta CDR3 regions from RNA transcripts. First-round RT-PCR used HTBI primers; second-round multiplex PCR followed. TCRdb itself ran the multiplex PCR reads through MiXCR, one entry per CDR3 protein. The top ten hold more than 3% of the sample, which has 600,000 to 700,000 distinct CDR3 sequences, about two fifths seen once. The table lists this clonotype with many counts. Per the germline V gene, CDR1 is SNHLY and CDR2 is FYNNEI. This CDR3 has 13 residues. Germline trimming cut 8 bases from V and 6 bases from J; bases unmatched to any gene: 6.

The source material was peripheral blood. V and J are TRBV2 and TRBJ1-2, with 10 bases lining up with TRBD1. The clonotype was recovered from an adult man with Graves' ophthalmopathy. The CDR3 DNA reads as TGTGCCAGCCGACCCGGGACAGGGGATGGCTACACCTTC. This codes for CASRPGTGDGYTF.